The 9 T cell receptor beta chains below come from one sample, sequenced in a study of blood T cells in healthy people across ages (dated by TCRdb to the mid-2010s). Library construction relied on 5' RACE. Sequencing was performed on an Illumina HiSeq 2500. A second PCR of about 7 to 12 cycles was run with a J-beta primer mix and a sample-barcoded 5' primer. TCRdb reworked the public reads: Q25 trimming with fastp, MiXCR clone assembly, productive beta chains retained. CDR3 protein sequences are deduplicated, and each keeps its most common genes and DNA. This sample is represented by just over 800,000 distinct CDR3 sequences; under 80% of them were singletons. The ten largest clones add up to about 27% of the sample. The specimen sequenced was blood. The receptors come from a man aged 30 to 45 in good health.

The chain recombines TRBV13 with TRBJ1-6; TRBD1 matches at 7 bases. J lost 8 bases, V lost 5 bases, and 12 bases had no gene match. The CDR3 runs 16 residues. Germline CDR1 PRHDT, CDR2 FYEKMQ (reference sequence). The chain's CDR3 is CASSAPTTTGDSPLHF. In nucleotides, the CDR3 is TGTGCCAGCAGCGCCCCAACAACTACAGGGGATTCACCCCTCCACTTT. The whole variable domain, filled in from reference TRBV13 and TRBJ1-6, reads AAGVIQSPRHLIKEKRETATLKCYPIPRHDTVYWYQQGPGQDPQFLISFYEKMQSDKGSIPDRFSAQQFSDYHSELNMSSLELGDSALYFCASSAPTTTGDSPLHFGNGTRLTVT.

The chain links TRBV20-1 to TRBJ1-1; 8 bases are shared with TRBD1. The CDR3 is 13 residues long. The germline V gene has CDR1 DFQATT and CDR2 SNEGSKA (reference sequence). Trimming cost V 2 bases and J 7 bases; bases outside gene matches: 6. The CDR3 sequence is CSARKGTGREAFF. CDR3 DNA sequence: TGCAGTGCTAGAAAGGGGACAGGCCGTGAAGCTTTCTTT.

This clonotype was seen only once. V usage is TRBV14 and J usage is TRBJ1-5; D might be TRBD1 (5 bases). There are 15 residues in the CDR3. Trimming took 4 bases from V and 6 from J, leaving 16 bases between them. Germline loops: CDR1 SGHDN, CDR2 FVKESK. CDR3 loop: CASSPKGQEPQPQHF. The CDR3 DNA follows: TGTGCCAGCAGCCCGAAGGGGCAGGAGCCTCAGCCCCAGCATTTT.

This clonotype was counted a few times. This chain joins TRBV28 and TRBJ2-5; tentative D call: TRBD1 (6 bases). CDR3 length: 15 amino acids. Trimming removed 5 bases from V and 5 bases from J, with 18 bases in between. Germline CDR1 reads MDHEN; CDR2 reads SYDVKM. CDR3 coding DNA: TGTGCCAGCAGTCAACAGGGCGGTTACGGGGAGACCCAGTACTTC. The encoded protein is CASSQQGGYGETQYF.

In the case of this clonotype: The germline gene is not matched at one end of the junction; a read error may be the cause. The CDR3 loop reads CASTSGAPYERYF. The DNA of the CDR3 is TGTGCCAGCACCAGTGGGGCCCCCTACGAGCGGTACTTC. The chain recombines TRBV7-9 with TRBJ2-7; a weak D match, TRBD1 (5 bases). Germline CDR1 SEHNR, CDR2 FQNEAQ (reference sequence). The CDR3 length is 13 residues.

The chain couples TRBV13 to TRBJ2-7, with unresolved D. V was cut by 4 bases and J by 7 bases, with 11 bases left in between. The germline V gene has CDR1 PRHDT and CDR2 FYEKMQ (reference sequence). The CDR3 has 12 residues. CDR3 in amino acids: CASSSRTGEQYF. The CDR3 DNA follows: TGTGCCAGCAGCTCCCGAACGGGTGAGCAGTACTTC.

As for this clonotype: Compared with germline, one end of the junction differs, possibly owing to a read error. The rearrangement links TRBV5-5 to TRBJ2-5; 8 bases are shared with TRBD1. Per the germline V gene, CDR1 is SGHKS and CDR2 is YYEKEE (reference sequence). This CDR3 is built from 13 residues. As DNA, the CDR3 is TGTGCCAGCCAGACAGGGGATCAAGGGACCCAGTACTTC. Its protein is CASQTGDQGTQYF.

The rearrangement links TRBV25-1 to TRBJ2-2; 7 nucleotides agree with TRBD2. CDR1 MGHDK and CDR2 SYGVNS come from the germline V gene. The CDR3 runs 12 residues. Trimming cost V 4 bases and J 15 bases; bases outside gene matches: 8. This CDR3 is CASSGRGGRVFF. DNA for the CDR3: TGTGCCAGCAGTGGTCGGGGAGGGAGGGTGTTTTTT. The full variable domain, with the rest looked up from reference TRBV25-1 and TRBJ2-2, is EADIYQTPRYLVIGTGKKITLECSQTMGHDKMYWYQQDPGMELHLIHYSYGVNSTEKGDLSSESTVSRIRTEHFPLTLESARPSHTSQYLCASSGRGGRVFFGEGSRLTVL.

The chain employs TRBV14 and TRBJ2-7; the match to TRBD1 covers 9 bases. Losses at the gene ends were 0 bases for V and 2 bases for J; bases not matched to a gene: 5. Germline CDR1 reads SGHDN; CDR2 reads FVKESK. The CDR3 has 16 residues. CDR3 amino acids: CASSQDGQGFPYEQYF. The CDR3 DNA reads TGTGCCAGCAGCCAAGATGGACAGGGGTTTCCCTACGAGCAGTACTTC.